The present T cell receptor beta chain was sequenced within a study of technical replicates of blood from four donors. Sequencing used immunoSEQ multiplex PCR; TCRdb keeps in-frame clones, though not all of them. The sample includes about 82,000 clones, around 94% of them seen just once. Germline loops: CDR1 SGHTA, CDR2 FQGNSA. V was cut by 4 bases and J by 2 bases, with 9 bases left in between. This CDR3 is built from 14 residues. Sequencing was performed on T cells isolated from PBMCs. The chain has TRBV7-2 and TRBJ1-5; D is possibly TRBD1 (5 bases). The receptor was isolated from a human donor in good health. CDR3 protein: CASSSAGGNQPQHF. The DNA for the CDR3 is TGTGCCAGCAGCTCGGCGGGGGGCAATCAGCCCCAGCATTTT.